This T cell receptor beta chain is from a study of T cells in Graves' hyperthyroidism and ophthalmopathy. CDR1 SGHAT and CDR2 FQNNGV come from the germline V gene. The CDR3 extends over 15 amino acids. Deletions cut 3 bases from V and 2 bases from J, with 11 bases between. Researchers amplified the TCR beta CDR3 regions from RNA transcripts. Using the HTBI primer set, a first-round RT-PCR was run on the TCR CDR3. TCRdb independently ran MiXCR on the multiplex PCR reads; one entry per CDR3 protein. This sample has approximately 620,000 distinct CDR3 sequences, with roughly 15% found just once. The source material was blood. The chain links TRBV11-2 to TRBJ2-1; a possible D gene is TRBD2 (5 bases). This sequence was found in a woman aged 40 to 50 with Graves' ophthalmopathy. CDR3 region: CASSFSRAAYNEQFF. CDR3 coding DNA: TGTGCCAGCAGCTTCTCGAGGGCCGCCTACAATGAGCAGTTCTTC. Complete variable domain (other parts from reference TRBV11-2 and TRBJ2-1): EAGVAQSPRYKIIEKRQSVAFWCNPISGHATLYWYQQILGQGPKLLIQFQNNGVVDDSQLPKDRFSAERLKGVDSTLKIQPAKLEDSAVYLCASSFSRAAYNEQFFGPGTRLTVL.